This TCR beta chain was sequenced in a study of B cell selection in AIRE deficiency. CD4+CD127+ cells were sorted as the conventional CD4 T cells. Study-level results: Healthy donors alone shared under 35% of fewer than 4,000 Treg sequences; patients alone approximately 9.4%. Patient Tconv cells held about 31% of Treg sequences shared by healthy donors.

TCRdb keeps only in-frame clones here, not all; method: immunoSEQ multiplex PCR. This table holds approximately 25,000 clones, around 95% found once. Trimming stripped 3 bases from V and 1 base from J, with 6 bases between. Germline V gene sequence: CDR1 SGHAT, CDR2 FQNNGV. This CDR3 contains 13 residues. As regards this clone: The antigen is unknown.

The specimen was CD4+CD127+ conventional T cells sorted from PBMCs. This chain uses TRBV11-2 with TRBJ2-5; D is undetermined. The receptor comes from a human donor in good health. The CDR3 DNA is TGTGCCAGCAGCTTGGGATCCCAAGAGACCCAGTACTTC. Its translation is CASSLGSQETQYF.